This T cell receptor (beta chain) stems from a study of blood T cell repertoires in COVID-19. Sequencing was performed with immunoSEQ multiplex PCR; in TCRdb, only in-frame clones are kept and a portion is missing. The table has some 220,000 clones, around 90% seen once; the top ten hold over 0.8%. The germline V gene encodes CDR1 SGHRS and CDR2 YFSETQ. This CDR3 has 14 amino acids. Trimming removed 0 bases from V and 7 bases from J, with 11 bases in between. The sequence derives from a man aged 25 to 40 with COVID-19, enrolled during active disease. Sample: peripheral blood. The chain employs TRBV5-1 and TRBJ2-1; possibly TRBD1 for D (5 bases). This CDR3 is CASSLEAGRNEQFF. The CDR3 DNA reads TGCGCCAGCAGCTTGGAGGCAGGGCGGAATGAGCAGTTCTTC.